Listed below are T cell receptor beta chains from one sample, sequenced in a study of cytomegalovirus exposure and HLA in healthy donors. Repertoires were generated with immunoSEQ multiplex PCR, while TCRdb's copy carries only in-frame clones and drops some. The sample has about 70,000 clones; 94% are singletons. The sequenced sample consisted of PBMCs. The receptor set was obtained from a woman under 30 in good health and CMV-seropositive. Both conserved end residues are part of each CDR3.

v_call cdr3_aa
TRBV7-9 CASSRAAGLGETQYF
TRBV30 CAWSVFPRPGVTYEQYF
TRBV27 CASSLYRPSYNEQFF
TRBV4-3 CASSRGLISNQPQHF
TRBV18 CASSPDRAGSNQPQHF
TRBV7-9 CASSHELGTGKYEQYF
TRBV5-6 CASSLGGWLRNQPQHF
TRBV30 CARAGDRENTEAFF
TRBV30 CAWGRLGEETQYF
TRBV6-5 CASSYSSSGETQYF
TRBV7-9 CASSQAGGPDEQYF
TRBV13 CASTQDRANEQFF
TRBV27 CASSLSPSGRYYEQYF
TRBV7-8 CASSLVVGAIDHLNEKLFF
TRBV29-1 CSVASYYGYTF
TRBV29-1 CSVVPGRNYGYTF
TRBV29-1 CSVDGLAVSYNEQFF
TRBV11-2 CASSLGGYNEQFF
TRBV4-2 CASSQRVNRDTPRYSNQPQHF
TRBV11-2 CASSQRVGTGQYEQYF
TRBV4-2 CASSQDRTGFLEQYF
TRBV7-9 CASSLPTSGGAAEQFF
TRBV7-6 CASSLWTSGVESSYNEQFF
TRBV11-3 CASSPGGPTDTQYF
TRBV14 CASSPRGPKYQETQYF
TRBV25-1 CASSESLATYTGELFF
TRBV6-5 CASSLGRNTGELFF
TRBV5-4 CASRGDPRTTEAFF
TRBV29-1 CSVGPSGATGELFF
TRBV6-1 CASSDDRGFGWQPQHF